Following are 9 T cell receptor beta chains from one sample sequenced in a study of T cells in tumors after PD-1 blockade. Sequencing used immunoSEQ multiplex PCR; TCRdb keeps in-frame clones, though not all of them. Of some 47,000 clones in the sample, more than 70% were seen once. The sample here was PBMCs, taken before anti-PD-1 treatment. These TCRs come from a human donor with basal cell carcinoma.

This chain connects TRBV7-9 to TRBJ2-7, with TRBD1 matching over 8 bases. Unmatched junction bases numbered 13, after V lost 5 bases and J lost 7 bases. The CDR3 has 15 amino acids. Germline CDR1 and CDR2: SEHNR and FQNEAQ (reference sequence). This CDR3 reads CASSLGQATFREQYF. The CDR3 DNA sequence: TGTGCCAGCAGCCTGGGACAGGCGACCTTTAGGGAGCAGTACTTC.

The V and J genes are TRBV11-2 and TRBJ2-7; TRBD2 agrees at 7 bases. With V trimmed by 3 bases and J by 3 bases, 20 bases remained unmatched. The CDR3 runs 19 residues. The germline V gene has CDR1 SGHAT and CDR2 FQNNGV. CDR3 in DNA: TGTGCCAGCAGCTTGGGAGCGGGGAGGACTCTCACCTCGCTCTACGAGCAGTACTTC. Translated: CASSLGAGRTLTSLYEQYF.

The rearrangement joins TRBV7-8 to TRBJ2-7; D might be TRBD2 (6 bases). The CDR3 is made up of 14 amino acids. The V and J ends lost 1 base and 2 bases respectively, with 9 bases between them. Germline V lookup: CDR1 SGHVS, CDR2 FQNEAQ. CDR3 protein: CASSLGRDAYEQYF. In nucleotides, the CDR3 is TGTGCCAGCAGCTTAGGGAGGGACGCCTACGAGCAGTACTTC.

The rearrangement joins TRBV3-1 (or the pseudogene TRBV3-2) to TRBJ2-6; no clear D. This CDR3 is built from 15 residues. From germline, CDR1 is LGHDT and CDR2 YNNKEL (reference sequence). Trimming removed 4 bases at V and 0 bases at J, with 7 bases between. The CDR3 is CASSRTDSGANVLTF. CDR3 DNA sequence: TGTGCCAGCAGCCGGACCGACTCTGGGGCCAACGTCCTGACTTTC.

The chain employs TRBV28 and TRBJ2-1; 12 nucleotides match TRBD2. Looked up from germline, CDR1 is MDHEN and CDR2 is SYDVKM. There are 17 residues in the CDR3. V shed 3 bases, J shed 7 bases, and the junction held 10 bases outside the gene matches. The CDR3 DNA reads as TGTGCCAGCAGTTTCCGGAGGCTAGCGGGAGGGCTTAATGAGCAGTTCTTC. Encoded protein: CASSFRRLAGGLNEQFF.

This chain connects TRBV7-2 to TRBJ2-5; TRBD1 agrees at 9 bases. Trimming at V came to 2 bases and at J to 10 bases, leaving 8 bases not matched to a gene. Germline CDR1 and CDR2: SGHTA and FQGNSA. The CDR3 contains 14 residues. The CDR3 reads CASSLWGQGGNQYF. DNA for the CDR3: TGTGCCAGCAGCTTATGGGGACAGGGAGGGAACCAGTACTTC.

This rearrangement joins TRBV28 to TRBJ1-2; weak D call: TRBD1 (5 bases). CDR1 and CDR2 (germline): MDHEN, SYDVKM. The CDR3 has 13 residues. The V and J ends lost 10 bases and 5 bases respectively, with 17 bases between them. CDR3 loop: CAIRRDGPYGYTF. CDR3 bases: TGTGCCATCAGGCGGGACGGACCATATGGCTACACCTTC.

The V call is TRBV5-1, the J call TRBJ1-2; D is ambiguous. V was shortened by 0 bases and J by 4 bases, with 10 bases between the two germline ends. This CDR3 is built from 14 residues. Germline CDR1 and CDR2: SGHRS and YFSETQ. The CDR3 is CASSLEGLVYGYTF. Written as DNA, the CDR3 is TGCGCCAGCAGCTTGGAAGGGTTGGTCTATGGCTACACCTTC.

This clone was detected once. The chain recombines TRBV29-1 with TRBJ2-7; D is possibly TRBD2 (5 bases). Per germline, CDR1 SQVTM and CDR2 ANQGSEA. CDR3 size: 12 residues. V gave up 5 bases and J gave up 1 base, with 9 bases separating them. The CDR3 DNA is TGCAGCGTTAAACGGGATTCCTACGAGCAGTACTTC. Residues: CSVKRDSYEQYF.